This TCR beta chain derives from a study of shared clonotypes between healthy human individuals. General study points: Non-shared clonotypes showed lower generation probabilities than clonotypes common to all four donors. Compared with memory subsets, naive subsets generally had larger estimated richness.

Both subsets, CD45RA+ naive and CD45RA-negative memory, were split from the CD4+ cells. Germline V CDR1 and CDR2: MNHNS, SASEGT. This CDR3 has 16 amino acids. J was trimmed by 2 bases and V by 2 bases; bases with no gene match: 5. TCRdb's copy holds only in-frame clones and misses some; the assay was immunoSEQ multiplex PCR. The sample lists around 600,000 clones; approximately 97% were seen once. Of note for this clone: Its antigen is not identified.

V is TRBV6-1 and J is TRBJ2-3; 9 bases fit TRBD1. The sequence derives from a woman aged 25 to 39 in good health. The sequenced sample consisted of naive CD4+ T cells sorted from blood. Subset described: CD45RA+ positively selected. The CDR3 nucleotides are TGTGCCAGCAGTGAACAAGGGACAGGGAACACAGATACGCAGTATTTT. Residues: CASSEQGTGNTDTQYF.